This entry features one T cell receptor beta chain sequence. Its antigen is not identified. Assay runs were performed at deep level. Generated by immunoSEQ multiplex PCR, the TCRdb table keeps only in-frame clones and is missing some. The sample records around 700,000 clones, about 91% being singletons. This entry is derived from a study of shared clonotypes between healthy human individuals. Looking at the study overall: Donors had three CD4 naive, three CD4 memory, two CD8 naive and one CD8 memory plate apiece. Study-wide points: Sorted-subset samples were not fully sequenced, rarefaction indicated. Few donors limited the genetic and exposure-history diversity represented.

Cells designated naive CD8 were CD45RO-negative and were positively selected for CCR7, with terminally differentiated effector memory CD45RA+ cells excluded. This CDR3 comprises 14 residues. The germline CDR1 and CDR2 sequences are MDHEN and SYDVKM. Trimming removed 1 base at V and 0 bases at J, with 7 bases between. Input material: naive CD8+ T cells sorted from blood. The TCR comes from a man aged 25 to 45 in good health. This chain connects TRBV28 to TRBJ2-7; D is undetermined. The CDR3 DNA sequence: TGTGCCAGCAGTTTATCCAGGAACTCCTACGAGCAGTACTTC. Translated, it gives CASSLSRNSYEQYF.